This T cell receptor beta chain was sequenced during a study of CD8 T cells in Susac syndrome. Germline V lookup: CDR1 SEHNR, CDR2 FQNEAQ (reference sequence). The CDR3 runs 14 residues. V shed 5 bases and J 6 bases; nucleotides not matched to a gene: 7. RNA in amounts of roughly 0.5 to 1 ug was reverse transcribed with random hexamers. The TCR beta CDR3 was amplified by immunoSEQ multiplex PCR across 54 Vbeta, 13 Jbeta. TCRdb itself ran the immunoSEQ multiplex PCR reads through MiXCR, one entry per CDR3 protein. The table has around 190,000 distinct CDR3 sequences, around 96% seen once; the top ten hold roughly 0.16%.

This receptor was obtained from a human donor with multiple sclerosis. The sample comprised CD8+ T cells from PBMCs. V and J are TRBV7-9 and TRBJ2-3, with 8 bases identical to TRBD1. This chain's CDR3 is CASSQRTGRDTQYF. CDR3 DNA sequence: TGTGCCAGCAGCCAACGGACAGGGAGGGATACGCAGTATTTT.